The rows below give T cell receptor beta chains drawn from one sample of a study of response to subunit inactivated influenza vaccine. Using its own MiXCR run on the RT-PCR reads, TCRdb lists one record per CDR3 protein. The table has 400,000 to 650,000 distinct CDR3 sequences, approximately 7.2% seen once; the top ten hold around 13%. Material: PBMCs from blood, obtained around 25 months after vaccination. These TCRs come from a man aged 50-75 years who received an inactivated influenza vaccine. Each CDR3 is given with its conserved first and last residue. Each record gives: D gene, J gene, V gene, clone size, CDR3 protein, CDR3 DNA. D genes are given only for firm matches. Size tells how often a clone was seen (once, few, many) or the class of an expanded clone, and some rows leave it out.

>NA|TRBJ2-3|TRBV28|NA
CASSLSLGAGPLYTDTQYF
TGTGCCAGCAGTTTATCTCTCGGGGCAGGACCCCTTTACACAGATACGCAGTATTTT
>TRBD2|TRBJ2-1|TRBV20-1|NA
CSARTGGSSYNEQFF
TGCAGTGCTAGGACGGGGGGAAGCTCCTACAATGAGCAGTTCTTC
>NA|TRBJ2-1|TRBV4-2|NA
CASSQGAGSSYNEQFF
TGTGCCAGCAGCCAAGGTGCAGGGAGCTCCTACAATGAGCAGTTCTTC
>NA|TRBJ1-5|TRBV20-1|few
CSAYKPPGGAGQPQHF
TGCAGTGCTTACAAACCCCCGGGGGGCGCGGGTCAGCCCCAGCATTTT
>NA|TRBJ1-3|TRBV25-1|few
CASSDSLSGNTIYF
TGTGCCAGCAGTGACAGTCTTTCTGGAAACACCATATATTTT
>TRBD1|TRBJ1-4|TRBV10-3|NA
CAISRTGNEKLFF
TGTGCCATCAGCCGGACAGGGAATGAAAAACTGTTTTTT
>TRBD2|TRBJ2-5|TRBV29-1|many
CSVGTSGKETQYF
TGCAGCGTTGGGACTAGCGGGAAAGAGACCCAGTACTTC
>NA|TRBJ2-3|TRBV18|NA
CASSPWGNAGTDTQYF
TGTGCCAGCTCACCGTGGGGGAACGCTGGCACAGATACGCAGTATTTT
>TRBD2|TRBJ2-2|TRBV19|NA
CASIAGESLGELFF
TGTGCCAGCATAGCGGGAGAAAGTTTGGGGGAGCTGTTTTTT
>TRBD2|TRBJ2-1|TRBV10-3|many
CAISVPPGASGRGTDEQFF
TGTGCCATCTCAGTTCCTCCTGGGGCTAGCGGGAGGGGTACGGATGAGCAGTTCTTC
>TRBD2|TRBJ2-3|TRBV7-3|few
CASSSGLAGGPDTQYF
TGTGCCAGCAGCTCCGGACTAGCGGGAGGGCCAGATACGCAGTATTTT
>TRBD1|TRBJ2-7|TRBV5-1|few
CASSLGVDRGHEQYF
TGCGCCAGCAGCTTGGGAGTTGACAGGGGCCACGAGCAGTACTTC
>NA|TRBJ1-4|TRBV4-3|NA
CASSQGTGDYEKLFF
TGCGCCAGCAGCCAAGGGACGGGAGACTATGAAAAACTGTTTTTT
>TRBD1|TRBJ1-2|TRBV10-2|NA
CASRGPTGTYGYTF
TGCGCCAGCAGGGGTCCGACAGGGACGTATGGCTACACCTTC
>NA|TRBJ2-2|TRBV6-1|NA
CASRATDNTGELFF
TGTGCCAGCAGGGCGACAGATAACACCGGGGAGCTGTTTTTT
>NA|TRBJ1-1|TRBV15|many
CATSRGGGFEAFF
TGTGCCACCAGCAGAGGGGGTGGCTTTGAAGCTTTCTTT
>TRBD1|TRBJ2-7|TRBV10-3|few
CASMETGQPSYEQYF
TGTGCCTCAATGGAAACGGGACAGCCCTCCTACGAGCAGTACTTC
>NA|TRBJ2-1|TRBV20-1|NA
CSARLGGAEFYNEQFF
TGCAGTGCTAGATTGGGAGGAGCGGAGTTCTACAATGAGCAGTTCTTC